A single sample gave rise to the 5 T cell receptor beta chains below, sequenced in a study of blood T cell repertoires in COVID-19. Using immunoSEQ multiplex PCR, the repertoire was profiled, and TCRdb retains in-frame clones only, with some absent. The profile shows about 83,000 clones, approximately 81% of them singletons. The sequencing sample was made of peripheral blood. These receptors were taken from a woman older than 75 with acute or convalescent COVID-19.

This clone was seen once. The chain's CDR3 is CASSFRDRMTGELFF. CDR3 DNA: TGTGCCAGCAGCTTCCGGGACAGGATGACCGGGGAGCTGTTTTTT. The V gene is TRBV7-2, the J gene TRBJ2-2; TRBD1 matches 8 bases. Trimming cost V 3 bases and J 5 bases; bases outside gene matches: 5. Germline V gene data show CDR1 as SGHTA and CDR2 as FQGNSA. The CDR3 sequence is 15 residues long.

The J gene is TRBJ1-3, the V gene TRBV11-3; 7 positions agree with TRBD1. This CDR3 spans 15 amino acids. Per germline, CDR1 SGHNT and CDR2 YENEEA. V was pared by 6 bases and J by 2 bases, with 7 bases of the junction left unmatched. The CDR3, as DNA: TGTGCCAGCAGACCCGACAGGGACCCTGGAAACACCATATATTTT. Encoded protein: CASRPDRDPGNTIYF.

The chain uses TRBV7-2 and TRBJ2-7; the match to TRBD2 covers 8 bases. The CDR3 covers 15 residues. V lost 8 bases, J lost 5 bases, and 14 bases stayed unmatched. Looked up from germline, CDR1 is SGHTA and CDR2 is FQGNSA. CDR3: CASRPPGTSSNEQYF. In DNA form, the CDR3 reads TGTGCCAGCCGACCACCCGGGACTAGTTCCAACGAGCAGTACTTC. Full variable domain (outside the CDR3, taken from reference TRBV7-2 and TRBJ2-7): GAGVSQSPSNKVTEKGKDVELRCDPISGHTALYWYRQSLGQGLEFLIYFQGNSAPDKSGLPSDRFSAERTGGSVSTLTIQRTQQEDSAVYLCASRPPGTSSNEQYFGPGTRLTVT.

The rearrangement joins TRBV18 to TRBJ2-5; D uncertain. The CDR3 runs to 12 residues. Trimming took off 6 bases at V and 5 bases at J, with 10 bases between the two ends. The germline V gene encodes CDR1 KGHSH and CDR2 LQKENI. CDR3 nucleotides: TGTGCCAGCTCCGAGCTCAGGGAGACCCAGTACTTC. It specifies CASSELRETQYF. The full variable domain, completed using reference TRBV18 and TRBJ2-5, is NAGVMQNPRHLVRRRGQEARLRCSPMKGHSHVYWYRQLPEEGLKFMVYLQKENIIDESGMPKERFSAEFPKEGPSILRIQQVVRGDSAAYFCASSELRETQYFGPGTRLLVL.

This sequence joins TRBV24-1 and TRBJ2-1; 9 bases match TRBD1. The CDR3 is 12 residues long. Germline loops: CDR1 KGHDR, CDR2 SFDVKD. V gave up 9 bases and J gave up 6 bases; unmatched junction bases: 2. CDR3 in amino acids: CATLGQGNEQFF. CDR3 nucleotides: TGTGCCACCTTGGGACAGGGCAATGAGCAGTTCTTC.